This TCR beta chain was captured by sequencing in a study of a mutant IDH1 vaccine in newly diagnosed glioma. Overall study context: The treated population exhibited a male proportion of approximately 62%, a female proportion of roughly 38%, and a mean age of around 40 years. Before enrollment, the patients had been treated with radiotherapy alone, temozolomide alone, or both together. Most of them had received both.

On this clone: What it binds is unknown.

Sequencing was performed with immunoSEQ multiplex PCR; in TCRdb, only in-frame clones are kept and a portion is missing. The profile shows tens of thousands of clones, approximately 80% of them singletons. J gave up 7 bases and V 4 bases, and 13 bases lay outside the gene matches. The CDR3 runs to 16 residues. Germline-derived CDR1 and CDR2 are SNHLY and FYNNEI. The time point denotes: week 35, safety follow-up. The vaccine gave 300 ug of a 20-mer mutant IDH1 peptide subcutaneously per dose. The sequence was obtained from a woman in her thirties or forties with glioma. Some clones in this sample may be carry-over from other donors' samples. Material: PBMCs, obtained from a glioma patient whose treatment included an IDH1 peptide vaccine. The genes are TRBV2 and TRBJ1-5, with 7 bases that match TRBD1. CDR3 coding DNA: TGTGCCAGCAGTGGTTTTTTGGACAGGACCTTGCAGCCCCAGCATTTT. Residues: CASSGFLDRTLQPQHF. Complete variable domain (other parts from reference TRBV2 and TRBJ1-5): EPEVTQTPSHQVTQMGQEVILRCVPISNHLYFYWYRQILGQKVEFLVSFYNNEISEKSEIFDDQFSVERPDGSNFTLKIRSTKLEDSAMYFCASSGFLDRTLQPQHFGDGTRLSIL.